This record concerns one T cell receptor beta chain sequence. Its cognate antigen is unknown. These data are taken from a study of early T cells in non-severe SARS-CoV-2 infection. Background on the study: Sequencing of unsorted whole blood was done on bulk RNA, leaving chains unpaired.

CDR1 and CDR2 from the germline V gene are SQVTM and ANQGSEA. There are 13 residues in the CDR3. Trimming shortened V by 1 base and J by 0 bases, and 6 bases separated the two germline ends. Individual cDNA molecules were tagged with unique molecular identifiers. TCRdb re-called the 5' RACE reads with MiXCR, one entry per CDR3 protein. The repertoire has 60,000 to 75,000 distinct CDR3 sequences, approximately 12% of them found once; the top ten carry 4.5%. General observations from the study: VDJdb-based matching was biased toward anti-spike CD8 responses and missed private and CD4 specificities.

This clonotype was obtained from an adult who was a healthcare worker with PCR-confirmed SARS-CoV-2 infection or an uninfected control (not recorded which). Material: whole blood. This chain connects TRBV29-1 to TRBJ1-1; the D is unclear. This CDR3 is CSVEGRMNTEAFF. The CDR3 DNA is TGCAGCGTTGAAGGAAGGATGAACACTGAAGCTTTCTTT.